These T cell receptor beta chains were read from a single sample in a study of T-cell memory formation after mild COVID-19. MiXCR was run by TCRdb on the 5' RACE reads, yielding one entry per CDR3 protein. The sample consists of roughly 110,000 distinct CDR3 sequences, around 15% of them appearing once. Sequencing was carried out using PBMCs or a T cell subset sorted from them (not recorded which). The receptors were gathered from an adult woman who had mild COVID-19 (a few samples of this study predate the infection). Cell type and time point are not known. Each CDR3 is given without its conserved first and last residue.

v_call	j_call	cdr3_aa
TRBV5-5	TRBJ1-1	ASSGTPGSNPSRAF
TRBV20-1	TRBJ2-7	SVIRGYEQY
TRBV19	TRBJ1-1	ATSPGQGFEAF
TRBV4-3	TRBJ2-3	ASSQDWEGDTQY
TRBV4-3	TRBJ1-5	ASSQDPGHNQPQH
TRBV7-2	TRBJ2-1	ASIQNAGQGHEQF
TRBV7-9	TRBJ1-6	ASVRGDNSPLH
TRBV4-2	TRBJ2-3	ASSQDRTSGGGTDTQY
TRBV9	TRBJ2-5	ASSVAGSQETQY
TRBV27	TRBJ2-3	ASSPPNTDTQY
TRBV7-6	TRBJ1-1	ASSSGTGGPNTEAF
TRBV2	TRBJ2-2	ASSAGTDVAGELF
TRBV18	TRBJ2-7	ASSPGGRALYEQY
TRBV5-6	TRBJ1-4	ASSYRVDNFNSPEKLF
TRBV20-1	TRBJ2-7	SARQEREQY
TRBV4-1	TRBJ2-1	ASSHAHNNEQF
TRBV12-3/TRBV12-4	TRBJ2-5	ASSLTQGGQETQY
TRBV15	TRBJ2-7	ATSRDDIPPYEQY
TRBV27	TRBJ1-1	ASSFAPNTEAF
TRBV4-2	TRBJ1-5	ASSQGDGNQPQH
TRBV7-3	TRBJ2-3	ASSLGLASSTDTQY
TRBV5-6	TRBJ2-3	ASTSTKRGWTDTQY
TRBV9	TRBJ2-7	ASSPGTSGRGEQY
TRBV20-1	TRBJ2-5	SARTGGDQETQY
TRBV5-1	TRBJ2-1	ASSFPPSGSGPYNEQF
TRBV13	TRBJ2-6	ASSLGPVGGANVLT
TRBV7-6	TRBJ1-4	ASSFGLREKLF
TRBV12-3/TRBV12-4	TRBJ2-3	ASNLAGGADTQY
TRBV6-4	TRBJ2-2	ASSEGTGELF
TRBV4-1	TRBJ2-2	ASSLLAGGNTGELF
TRBV7-9	TRBJ2-1	ASSLSGNDEQF
TRBV6-5	TRBJ2-3	ASSYWQGDTDTQY
TRBV13	TRBJ2-1	ASSTLAWGTNEQF
TRBV12-3/TRBV12-4	TRBJ1-5	ASSPQAGAGQPQH
TRBV7-9	TRBJ1-6	ASRPTANSPLH
TRBV5-5	TRBJ1-5	ASSPWTGGSQPQH
TRBV7-8	TRBJ2-7	ASSLEGNDQHEQY
TRBV6-6	TRBJ1-2	ASSYSNLGPNYGYT
TRBV15	TRBJ2-1	ATSGIGMGSYNEQF
TRBV19	TRBJ1-5	ASSIVTGDQPQH
TRBV6-2/TRBV6-3	TRBJ2-7	ASSPWGVGYEQY
TRBV20-1	TRBJ1-2	SAQGTGDPT
TRBV9	TRBJ2-1	ASSPRDRGNGEQF
TRBV25-1	TRBJ2-7	ASTWGEAYEQY
TRBV10-3	TRBJ2-5	ATRDSEETQY
TRBV5-1	TRBJ2-3	ASSLRGYNTDTQY
TRBV4-1	TRBJ2-7	ASSQDPGTSGGPISYEQY
TRBV18	TRBJ1-4	ASSPDRDQEKLF
TRBV12-3/TRBV12-4	TRBJ1-5	ASSDGSNQPQH
TRBV3-1	TRBJ2-7	ASSQNLAANPYEQY
TRBV7-8	TRBJ2-7	ASSLGGQSLSYEQY
TRBV5-1	TRBJ2-7	ASSEGLDSYEQY
TRBV7-2	TRBJ2-7	ASSLVGTSGVGSYEQY
TRBV15	TRBJ2-1	ATSAVTTEQF
TRBV24-1	TRBJ1-5	ATSDYSNQPQH
TRBV29-1	TRBJ2-2	SVVRGTGELF
TRBV7-3	TRBJ2-1	ASSQRGATYNEQF
TRBV4-2	TRBJ2-7	ASSHGTTYEQY
TRBV7-9	TRBJ1-5	ASSPGGGSQPQH
TRBV9	TRBJ2-3	ASSDPPYGSPTDTQY